The clone carrying this T cell receptor (beta chain) came up a few times. Antigen specificity is unknown. These data are taken from a study of early T cells in non-severe SARS-CoV-2 infection. Study as a whole: Chains were not paired, and sequencing was done on bulk RNA from unsorted whole blood.

Individual cDNA molecules carried attached unique molecular identifiers. TCRdb re-called the 5' RACE reads with MiXCR, one entry per CDR3 protein. The table records around 19,000 distinct CDR3 sequences, approximately 4.3% of them present only once. General observations from the study: Matches to VDJdb favored anti-spike CD8 responses and missed private and CD4 specificities.

Germline V lookup: CDR1 MNHEY, CDR2 SVGEGT. The CDR3 loop spans 16 amino acids. Trimming at V came to 4 bases and at J to 3 bases, leaving 11 bases not matched to a gene. The V call is TRBV6-2 or TRBV6-3, the J call TRBJ2-7, with 8 bases fitting TRBD1. The material sequenced was whole blood. The TCR comes from an adult who was a healthcare worker with PCR-confirmed SARS-CoV-2 infection or an uninfected control (not recorded which). CDR3 in DNA: TGTGCCAGCAGTTTGGGGACAGGCCTTGAAGTCTACGAGCAGTACTTC. Protein product: CASSLGTGLEVYEQYF.